Below are 21 T cell receptor beta chains sequenced from a single sample in a study of human T cells and chemical hapten exposure. TCRdb re-called the RACE reads through MiXCR, storing one row per CDR3 protein. The table records about 82,000 distinct CDR3 sequences, 13% of them present only once. As to time point: patch test 3, about 24 weeks after DPC sensitization. Treatment of the sample: therapeutic diphenylcyclopropenone sensitization with weekly scalp DPC. Sequencing was performed on whole blood, taken in connection with sensitization to the hapten diphenylcyclopropenone (DPC). These receptors originate from a woman in her forties or fifties with alopecia areata. Some clones in this sample may be carry-over from other donors' samples.

This clonotype was counted ten times or more. The V call is TRBV12-3 or TRBV12-4, the J call TRBJ1-1, with a weak D call TRBD1 (5 bases). V was trimmed by 3 bases and J by 2 bases, leaving 13 bases between them. The CDR3 consists of 15 residues. This chain's CDR3 is CASSFPRQINTEAFF. The CDR3 bases are TGTGCCAGCAGTTTTCCCCGACAGATTAACACTGAAGCTTTCTTT.

This chain uses TRBV7-9 with TRBJ1-1; no clear D. Germline values: CDR1 SEHNR, CDR2 FQNEAQ (reference sequence). Trimming took 1 base from V and 5 from J, leaving 11 bases between them. The CDR3 is made up of 14 amino acids. CDR3 in DNA: TGTGCCAGCAGCTTAGAAGCGGCGGGAACTGAAGCTTTCTTT. Translated: CASSLEAAGTEAFF.

This clonotype was counted between two and nine times. The chain carries TRBV29-1 and TRBJ2-3; 9 bases map to TRBD2. Germline values: CDR1 SQVTM, CDR2 ANQGSEA. CDR3 length: 13 amino acids. V gave up 8 bases and J gave up 2 bases; unmatched junction bases: 5. CDR3 nucleotide sequence: TGCAGCTCGATAGCGGGAGCCACAGATACGCAGTATTTT. Translated: CSSIAGATDTQYF.

The sample holds many counts of this clonotype. The chain carries TRBV29-1 and TRBJ2-1; the match to TRBD2 covers 10 bases. CDR3 length equals 13 residues. The J segment lost 6 bases and the V segment lost 5 bases, leaving 4 bases of the junction unmatched. Germline V lookup: CDR1 SQVTM, CDR2 ANQGSEA. The CDR3 region has the DNA TGCAGCGTTCCAGCGGGAGGGATCAATGAGCAGTTCTTC. This encodes CSVPAGGINEQFF.

The rearrangement joins TRBV12-3 or TRBV12-4 to TRBJ2-3, with D perhaps TRBD1 (5 bases). V was shortened by 6 bases and J by 5 bases, with 21 bases between the two germline ends. The CDR3 covers 16 residues. Here the CDR3 DNA reads TGTGCCAGCAGAAGCGACAGCGTGGATCAAGGAGATACGCAGTATTTT. Translation gives CASRSDSVDQGDTQYF.

This clonotype was seen a few times. The chain carries TRBV11-2 and TRBJ2-7; no clear D gene. The V gene's germline CDR1 is SGHAT and CDR2 FQNNGV. V lost 4 bases and J lost 3, with 4 bases in between. There are 11 residues in the CDR3. CDR3 loop: CASSYDYEQYF. CDR3 DNA: TGTGCCAGCAGCTACGACTACGAGCAGTACTTC.

V gene TRBV20-1 combines with J gene TRBJ2-5; D is undetermined. V was clipped by 6 bases and J by 5 bases, with 13 bases between them. Germline values: CDR1 DFQATT, CDR2 SNEGSKA (reference sequence). The CDR3 totals 12 residues. CDR3 loop: CSAPGPLETQYF. The CDR3 DNA follows: TGCAGTGCGCCGGGTCCTTTGGAGACCCAGTACTTC.

In the case of this clonotype: A much larger clone is a single base away; this may be a read error. Written as DNA, the CDR3 is TGCACCAGCAGCTCGTATACAGGGGGCTCTGGGGCCAACGTCCTGACTTTC. Translated: CTSSSYTGGSGANVLTF. J is TRBJ2-6 and V is TRBV5-1, with 8 positions matching TRBD1. In germline, CDR1 is SGHRS, CDR2 YFSETQ. CDR3 length: 17 amino acids.

This clonotype has just a few counts. The chain is built from TRBV12-3 or TRBV12-4 and TRBJ2-1, with D tentatively TRBD2 (5 bases). Trimming removed 7 bases from V and 5 bases from J, with 18 bases in between. The CDR3 runs 15 residues. The CDR3 coding sequence is TGTGCCAGCACCCAGCCAACTAGTTACCACAATGAGCAGTTCTTC. As protein: CASTQPTSYHNEQFF.

This clonotype came up a few times. The chain joins TRBV30 to TRBJ2-3, with 8 bases fitting TRBD2. V shed 8 bases, J shed 0 bases, and the junction held 7 bases outside the gene matches. Germline lookup yields CDR1 GTSNPN and CDR2 SVGIG (reference sequence). The CDR3 consists of 14 residues. For the CDR3, the DNA is TGTGCCGGTGCCATAGCGGGAAGCACAGATACGCAGTATTTT. It yields the protein CAGAIAGSTDTQYF.

This clonotype was observed at least ten times. V is TRBV29-1 and J is TRBJ1-1; D not certain. CDR1 is SQVTM, CDR2 ANQGSEA, per germline. The CDR3 is made up of 12 amino acids. V was trimmed by 1 base and J by 2 bases, leaving 5 bases between them. The CDR3 DNA reads as TGCAGCGTTGAAGGGGCTAACACTGAAGCTTTCTTT. This encodes CSVEGANTEAFF.

This chain joins TRBV15 and TRBJ2-3; D gene unclear. In germline, CDR1 is LNHNV, CDR2 YYDKDF (reference sequence). The CDR3 sequence is 16 residues long. Trimming took off 1 base at V and 0 bases at J, with 11 bases between the two ends. CDR3 loop: CATSRGGQDSTDTQYF. CDR3 DNA sequence: TGTGCCACCAGCAGAGGTGGGCAGGACAGCACAGATACGCAGTATTTT.

This clonotype appeared many times. This chain connects TRBV20-1 to TRBJ2-7; maybe TRBD1 (6 bases). This CDR3 spans 13 amino acids. Looked up from germline, CDR1 is DFQATT and CDR2 is SNEGSKA (reference sequence). V was clipped by 0 bases and J by 5 bases, with 11 bases between them. CDR3 nucleotides: TGCAGTGCTAGAGATCAGGGGTTCGACGAGCAGTACTTC. Translated, it gives CSARDQGFDEQYF.

This clonotype was seen ten or more times. This chain uses TRBV10-3 with TRBJ1-2; D is perhaps TRBD1 (5 bases). This CDR3 contains 13 residues. CDR1 and CDR2 from the germline V gene are ENHRY and SYGVKD. V lost 8 bases to trimming and J lost 4 bases, with 14 bases between them. Here the CDR3 reads CAIRDRAPYGYTF. In DNA, the CDR3 is TGTGCCATCCGGGACCGGGCTCCCTATGGCTACACCTTC.

The chain couples TRBV3-1 to TRBJ1-3, with D perhaps matching TRBD1 (6 bases). The CDR3 loop spans 16 amino acids. The germline V and J ends were trimmed by 1 base and 0 bases, with 10 bases remaining between them. Germline CDR1 LGHDT, CDR2 YNNKEL (reference sequence). The CDR3, as DNA: TGTGCCAGCAGCCAAGTAACAGGGACCTCTGGAAACACCATATATTTT. Its protein is CASSQVTGTSGNTIYF.

The V and J genes are TRBV11-2 and TRBJ1-2; a possible D gene is TRBD1 (6 bases). Germline values: CDR1 SGHAT, CDR2 FQNNGV. V shed 5 bases and J shed 3 bases, with 10 bases lying between them. This CDR3 is built from 13 residues. The CDR3 is CASSPAGDYGYTF. The CDR3 bases are TGTGCCAGCAGCCCGGCAGGGGACTATGGCTACACCTTC. Drawing the rest from reference TRBV11-2 and TRBJ1-2, the complete variable domain is EAGVAQSPRYKIIEKRQSVAFWCNPISGHATLYWYQQILGQGPKLLIQFQNNGVVDDSQLPKDRFSAERLKGVDSTLKIQPAKLEDSAVYLCASSPAGDYGYTFGSGTRLTVV.

The chain links TRBV7-2 to TRBJ2-7, with D unclear. CDR1 SGHTA and CDR2 FQGNSA come from the germline V gene. The CDR3 has 15 residues. Trimming pared 1 base from V and 2 bases from J, leaving 12 bases between. The DNA of the CDR3 is TGTGCCAGCAGCTTAGTGGATGGGATACCCTACGAGCAGTACTTC. This translates into CASSLVDGIPYEQYF.

The rearrangement joins TRBV6-1 to TRBJ1-6, with D hard to call. This CDR3 is 14 amino acids long. The V gene's germline CDR1 is MNHNS and CDR2 SASEGT. The V gene lost 2 bases and the J gene lost 9 bases, with 11 bases spanning the gap. CDR3 protein: CASSESLLVSPLHF. Written as DNA, the CDR3 is TGTGCCAGCAGTGAATCACTTTTGGTTTCACCCCTCCACTTT.

This clonotype has ten or more counts. The J gene is TRBJ1-1, the V gene TRBV29-1; 8 bases are a match to TRBD1. V was pared by 7 bases and J by 6 bases, with 7 bases of the junction left unmatched. Germline V gene lookup returns CDR1 SQVTM and CDR2 ANQGSEA. This CDR3 has 12 amino acids. CDR3 in DNA: TGCAGCGGCGGACAGGGCAGCGCTGAAGCTTTCTTT. This codes for CSGGQGSAEAFF.

V and J are TRBV11-3 and TRBJ2-2; D remains ambiguous. Per the germline V gene, CDR1 is SGHNT and CDR2 is YENEEA. Trimming removed 6 bases from V and 2 bases from J, with 7 bases in between. The CDR3 has 13 residues. The CDR3 is CASSNYNTGELFF. The DNA for the CDR3 is TGTGCCAGCAGTAATTACAACACCGGGGAGCTGTTTTTT.

The chain recombines TRBV10-2 with TRBJ2-5, with D possibly being TRBD1 (5 bases). In germline, CDR1 is WSHSY, CDR2 SAAADI. The CDR3 is made up of 16 amino acids. V lost 2 bases and J lost 4, with 17 bases in between. CDR3 DNA sequence: TGCGCCAGCAGTGAGATTCCACAGGTCCACGGAGAGACCCAGTACTTC. This encodes CASSEIPQVHGETQYF.